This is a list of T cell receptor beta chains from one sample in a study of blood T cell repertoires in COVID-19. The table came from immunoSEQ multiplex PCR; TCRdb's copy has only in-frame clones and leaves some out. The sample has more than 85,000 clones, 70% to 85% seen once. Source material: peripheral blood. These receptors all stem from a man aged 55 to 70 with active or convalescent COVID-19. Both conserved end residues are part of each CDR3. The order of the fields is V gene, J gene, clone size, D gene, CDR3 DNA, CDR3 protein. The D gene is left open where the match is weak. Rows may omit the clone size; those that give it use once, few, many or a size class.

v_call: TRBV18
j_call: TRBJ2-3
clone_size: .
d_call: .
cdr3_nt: TGTGCCAGCTCACCACGGTCCAGCGGAGGGGGGGGCACAGATACGCAGTATTTT
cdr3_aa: CASSPRSSGGGGTDTQYF

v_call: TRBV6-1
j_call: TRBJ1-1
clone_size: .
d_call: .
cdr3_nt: TGTGCCAGCAGTGAAGCGAGGGTTCTCATGAACACTGAAGCTTTCTTT
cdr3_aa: CASSEARVLMNTEAFF

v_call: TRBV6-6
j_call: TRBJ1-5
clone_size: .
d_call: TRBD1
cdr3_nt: TGTGCCAGCAGTTATTCCGATCTGGGACAGCAGATTAATCAGCATTTT
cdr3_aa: CASSYSDLGQQINQHF

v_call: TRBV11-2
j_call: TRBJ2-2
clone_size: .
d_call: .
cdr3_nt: TGTGCCAGCAGGTCCGGGGAAACAGGGAAGACCGGGGAGCTGTTTTTT
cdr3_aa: CASRSGETGKTGELFF

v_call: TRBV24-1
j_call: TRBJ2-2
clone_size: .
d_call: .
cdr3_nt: TGTGCCACCAGTGATTTGGGGGTAGCGGACTCATGGGGTACCGGGGAGCTGTTTTTT
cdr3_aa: CATSDLGVADSWGTGELFF

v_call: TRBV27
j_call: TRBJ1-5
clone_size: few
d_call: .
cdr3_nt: TGTGCCAGCAGATCGGGGGGACAGCCCCAGCATTTT
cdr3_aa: CASRSGGQPQHF

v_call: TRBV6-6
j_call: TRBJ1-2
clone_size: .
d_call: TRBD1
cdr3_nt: TGTGCCAGCAGCGTGACAGGGGATAACTATGGCTACACCTTC
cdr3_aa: CASSVTGDNYGYTF

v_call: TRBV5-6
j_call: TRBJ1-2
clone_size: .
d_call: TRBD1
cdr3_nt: TGTGCCAGCAGTCCGACAGGGACGAAATACGGCTACACCTTC
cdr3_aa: CASSPTGTKYGYTF

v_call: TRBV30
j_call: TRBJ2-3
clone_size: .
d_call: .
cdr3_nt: TGTGCCTGGAGTAGAGGGAGCACAGATACGCAGTATTTT
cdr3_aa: CAWSRGSTDTQYF

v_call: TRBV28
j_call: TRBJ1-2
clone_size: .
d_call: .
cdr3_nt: TGTGCCAGCAGATACCCCAACAGGAGCCAAGGCTACACCTTC
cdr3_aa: CASRYPNRSQGYTF

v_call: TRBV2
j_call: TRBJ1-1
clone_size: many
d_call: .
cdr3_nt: TGTGCCAGCAGTTTCTCCGGGGGGAACACTGAAGCTTTCTTT
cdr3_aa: CASSFSGGNTEAFF

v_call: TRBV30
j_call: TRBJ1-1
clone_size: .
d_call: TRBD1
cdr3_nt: TGTGCCTGGAGTGTACAGAGGGACAGTGAAGCTTTCTTT
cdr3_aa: CAWSVQRDSEAFF

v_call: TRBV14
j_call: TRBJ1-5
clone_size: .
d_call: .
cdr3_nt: TGTGCCAGCAGCCGTGGGGGGAATCAGCCCCAGCATTTT
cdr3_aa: CASSRGGNQPQHF

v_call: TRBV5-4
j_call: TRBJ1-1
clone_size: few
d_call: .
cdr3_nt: TGTGCCAGCAGCTTGGGAGATGGCGGTAGGTACATGAACACTGAAGCTTTCTTT
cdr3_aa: CASSLGDGGRYMNTEAFF

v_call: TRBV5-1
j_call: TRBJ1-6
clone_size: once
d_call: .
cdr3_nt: TGCGCCAGCAGCAATTCAGTCACCACCGATAATTCACCCCTCCACTTT
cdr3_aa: CASSNSVTTDNSPLHF

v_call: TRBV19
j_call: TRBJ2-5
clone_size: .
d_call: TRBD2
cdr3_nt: TGTGCCAGTAGTATAGTGGCTAGCGGGAGGGCCCAGTACTTC
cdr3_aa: CASSIVASGRAQYF

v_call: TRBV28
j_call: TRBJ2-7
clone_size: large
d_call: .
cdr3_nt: TGTGCCAGCAGTACGCCCGTAGCCTACGAGCAGTACTTC
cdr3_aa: CASSTPVAYEQYF

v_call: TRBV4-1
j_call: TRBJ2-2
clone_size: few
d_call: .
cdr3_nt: TGCGCCAGCAGCCACGGGGTTTTCTCGGAAACCGGGGAGCTGTTTTTT
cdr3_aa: CASSHGVFSETGELFF

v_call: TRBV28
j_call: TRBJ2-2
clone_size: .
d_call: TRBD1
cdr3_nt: TGTGCCAGTAGGGGACAGTCCACCGGGGAGCTGTTTTTT
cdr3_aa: CASRGQSTGELFF

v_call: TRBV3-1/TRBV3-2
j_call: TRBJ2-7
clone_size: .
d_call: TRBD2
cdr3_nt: TGTGCCAGCAGCCCTCGGACTAGCGGGAACTACGAGCAGTACTTC
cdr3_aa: CASSPRTSGNYEQYF

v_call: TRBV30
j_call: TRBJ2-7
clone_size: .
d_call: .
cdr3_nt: TGTGCCTGGAGTGCCCCCCCTACCGTCTACGAGCAGTACTTC
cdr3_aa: CAWSAPPTVYEQYF

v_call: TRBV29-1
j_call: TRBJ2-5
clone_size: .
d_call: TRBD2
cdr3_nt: TGCAGCGTGGAACTAGCGGGAGGGCTGAAGACCCAGTACTTC
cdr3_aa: CSVELAGGLKTQYF

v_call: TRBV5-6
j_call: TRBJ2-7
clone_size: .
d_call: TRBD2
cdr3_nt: TGTGCCAGCAGCCTAGGGACTAGCGGTGGGTTGTACTTC
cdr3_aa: CASSLGTSGGLYF

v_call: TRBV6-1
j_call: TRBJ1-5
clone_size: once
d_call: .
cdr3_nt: TGTGCCAGCAGTGACAGACAGCAACCCTATAGCAATCAGCCCCAGCATTTT
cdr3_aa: CASSDRQQPYSNQPQHF

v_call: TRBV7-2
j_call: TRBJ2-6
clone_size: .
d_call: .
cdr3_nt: TGTGCCAGCAGCCCATTAAGGGGGGGGTATTCTGGGGCCAACGTCCTGACTTTC
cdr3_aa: CASSPLRGGYSGANVLTF

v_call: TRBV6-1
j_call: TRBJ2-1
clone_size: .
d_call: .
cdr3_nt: TGTGCCAGCAGTGAAGCAGATGGGGGCCCTGAGCAGTTCTTC
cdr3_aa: CASSEADGGPEQFF

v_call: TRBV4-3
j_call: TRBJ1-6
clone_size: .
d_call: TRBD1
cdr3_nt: TGCGCCAGCAGCCAAGGGCCAGGGGGTAGTAATTCACCCCTCCACTTT
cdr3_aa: CASSQGPGGSNSPLHF

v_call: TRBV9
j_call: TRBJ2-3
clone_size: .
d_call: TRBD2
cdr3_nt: TGTGCCAGCAGCGTAAGGGGCGGGAGTGGGGGAGATACGCAGTATTTT
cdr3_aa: CASSVRGGSGGDTQYF

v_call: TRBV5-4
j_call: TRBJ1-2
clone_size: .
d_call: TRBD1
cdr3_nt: TGTGCCAGCAGCCACGCAGGGGGCGCTAACTATGGCTACACCTTC
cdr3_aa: CASSHAGGANYGYTF

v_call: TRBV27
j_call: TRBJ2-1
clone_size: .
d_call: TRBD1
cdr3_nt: TGTGCCAGCATACAGGGGGGATGGCAGTTCTTC
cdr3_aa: CASIQGGWQFF

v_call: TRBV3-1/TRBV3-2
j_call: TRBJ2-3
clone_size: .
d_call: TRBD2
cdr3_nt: TGTGCCAGCAGCCAAGGTTATCTAGCGGCTAGCACAGATACGCAGTATTTT
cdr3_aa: CASSQGYLAASTDTQYF

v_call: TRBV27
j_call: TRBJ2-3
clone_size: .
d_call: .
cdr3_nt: TGTGCCAGCAGTATTTTCAGTACAGATACGCAGTATTTT
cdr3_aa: CASSIFSTDTQYF

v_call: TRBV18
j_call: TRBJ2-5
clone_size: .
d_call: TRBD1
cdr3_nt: TGTGCCAGCTCACCAACGGGGACAGGGTTGGAGACCCAGTACTTC
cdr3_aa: CASSPTGTGLETQYF

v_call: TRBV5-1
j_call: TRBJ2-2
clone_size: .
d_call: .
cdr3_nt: TGCGCCAGCAGCTTGTGGTCGGGGTCCGGGGAGCTGTTTTTT
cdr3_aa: CASSLWSGSGELFF

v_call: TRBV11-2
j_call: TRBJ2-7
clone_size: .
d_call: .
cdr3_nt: TGTGCCAGCAGCTTAGGGGGCGGTTCGACCTACGAGCAGTACTTC
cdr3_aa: CASSLGGGSTYEQYF

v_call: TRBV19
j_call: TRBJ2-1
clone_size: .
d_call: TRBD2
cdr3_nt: TGTGCCAGTAGTATGTCGCTAGCGGCGTACAATGAGCAGTTCTTC
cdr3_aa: CASSMSLAAYNEQFF

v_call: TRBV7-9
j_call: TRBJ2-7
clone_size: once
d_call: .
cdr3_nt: TGTGCCAGCAGACGCGGGCAGGGGGGTTCCTACGAGCAGTACTTC
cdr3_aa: CASRRGQGGSYEQYF

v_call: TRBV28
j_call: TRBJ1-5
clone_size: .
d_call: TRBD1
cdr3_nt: TGTGCCAGCAGTGGCCTTGACAGGGGGACAAATCAGCCCCAGCATTTT
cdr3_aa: CASSGLDRGTNQPQHF

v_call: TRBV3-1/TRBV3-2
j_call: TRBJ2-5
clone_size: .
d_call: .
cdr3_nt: TGTGCCAGCAGGTCGAGGGGGAACGGGGAGACCCAGTACTTC
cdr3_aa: CASRSRGNGETQYF

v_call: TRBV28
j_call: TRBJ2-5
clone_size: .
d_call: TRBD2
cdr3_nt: TGTGCCAGCAGTTGGGGACTAGCGGGACCATCCATACAAGAGACCCAGTACTTC
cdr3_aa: CASSWGLAGPSIQETQYF

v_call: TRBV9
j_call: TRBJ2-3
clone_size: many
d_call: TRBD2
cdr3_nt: TGTGCCAGCAGCGTAGCCACCTCGACGGGGGGAAGCACAGATACGCAGTATTTT
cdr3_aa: CASSVATSTGGSTDTQYF

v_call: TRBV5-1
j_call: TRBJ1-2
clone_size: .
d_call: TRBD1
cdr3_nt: TGCGCCAGCAGCTTCCGGACAGGAGGGACCCATGGCTACACCTTC
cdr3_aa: CASSFRTGGTHGYTF